This TCR beta chain originates from a study of T cell responses to AZD1222 COVID-19 vaccine. General study points: It should be noted that donors were predominantly white British and more often female, and clonal diversity was possibly underestimated. Spike regions recognized by vaccine-associated CD4 TCRs spanned the protein, led by 160-218 and 743-854. AZD1222 recipients seropositive at baseline numbered only 5 to 7.

As concerns this clone: What it recognizes is unknown.

The CDR3 totals 15 residues. The germline CDR1 and CDR2 sequences are LGHNA and YNFKEQ. The V gene lost 0 bases and the J gene lost 2 bases, with 8 bases spanning the gap. Clones were read by immunoSEQ multiplex PCR, and TCRdb kept only the in-frame ones, dropping some. The table for this sample gives around 150,000 clones. This chain uses TRBV4-2 with TRBJ1-5; a weak D match, TRBD1 (5 bases). This TCR came from an adult in good health. The sequenced material came from peripheral blood. CDR3 sequence (DNA): TGTGCCAGCAGCCAAGATAGCAGGGGCAATCAGCCCCAGCATTTT. Translated, it gives CASSQDSRGNQPQHF.